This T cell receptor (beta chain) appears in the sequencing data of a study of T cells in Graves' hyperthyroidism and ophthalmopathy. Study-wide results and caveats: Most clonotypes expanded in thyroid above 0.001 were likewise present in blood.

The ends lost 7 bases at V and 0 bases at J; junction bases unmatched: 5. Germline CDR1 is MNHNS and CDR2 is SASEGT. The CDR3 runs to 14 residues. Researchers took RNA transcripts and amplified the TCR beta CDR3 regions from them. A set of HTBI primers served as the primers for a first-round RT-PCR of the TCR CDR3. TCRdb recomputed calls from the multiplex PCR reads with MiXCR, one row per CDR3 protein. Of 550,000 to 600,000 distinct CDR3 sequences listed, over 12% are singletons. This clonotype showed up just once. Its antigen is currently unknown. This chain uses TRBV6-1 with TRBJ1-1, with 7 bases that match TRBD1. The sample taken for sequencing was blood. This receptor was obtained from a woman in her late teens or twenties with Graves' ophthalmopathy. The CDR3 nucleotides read TGTGCCAGCACCCGGGGGACAGTGAACACTGAAGCTTTCTTT. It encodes CASTRGTVNTEAFF.